These T cell receptor beta chains were read from a single sample in a study of glioma-infiltrating T cells. Via MiXCR, TCRdb re-called the multiplex PCR reads, giving one row per CDR3 protein. The sample lists some 110,000 distinct CDR3 sequences; roughly 25% were seen once. What was sequenced was glioma tissue, nonneoplastic brain tissue, or PBMCs (not recorded which). The receptors stem from a human donor with low-grade glioma or glioblastoma, undergoing nonglioma brain surgery, or in good health (not recorded which). The CDR3 runs from the conserved cysteine through the conserved F or W. Each record gives: CDR3 protein, CDR3 DNA, clone size, D gene, V gene, J gene, CDR3 length. The D gene is left open where the match is weak. Where a row states a size, it is once, few, many or the class of an expanded clone; other rows omit it.

CDR3 protein: CASNLQRGDEQFF; CDR3 DNA: TGTGCCAGCAACCTACAGAGGGGGGATGAGCAGTTCTTC; clone size: many; D gene: NA; V gene: TRBV7-9; J gene: TRBJ2-1; CDR3 length: 13
CDR3 protein: CASSPLQGALGTEAFF; CDR3 DNA: TGTGCCAGCAGTCCGCTACAGGGGGCATTGGGCACTGAAGCTTTCTTT; clone size: many; D gene: TRBD1; V gene: TRBV27; J gene: TRBJ1-1; CDR3 length: 16
CDR3 protein: CSASSGRAGETQYF; CDR3 DNA: TGCAGTGCTAGCTCGGGACGGGCGGGAGAGACCCAGTACTTC; clone size: many; D gene: NA; V gene: TRBV20-1; J gene: TRBJ2-5; CDR3 length: 14
CDR3 protein: CSARVTEWDTEAFF; CDR3 DNA: TGCAGTGCTAGAGTCACAGAGTGGGACACTGAAGCTTTCTTT; clone size: NA; D gene: NA; V gene: TRBV20-1; J gene: TRBJ1-1; CDR3 length: 14
CDR3 protein: CSVEDIYGYTF; CDR3 DNA: TGCAGCGTTGAGGACATCTATGGCTACACCTTC; clone size: NA; D gene: NA; V gene: TRBV29-1; J gene: TRBJ1-2; CDR3 length: 11
CDR3 protein: CASSQEGRENTEAFF; CDR3 DNA: TGTGCCAGCAGCCAAGAAGGCAGGGAGAACACTGAAGCTTTCTTT; clone size: many; D gene: NA; V gene: TRBV4-2; J gene: TRBJ1-1; CDR3 length: 15
CDR3 protein: CASSPTIGTGVGYTF; CDR3 DNA: TGTGCCAGCAGCCCGACCATAGGGACAGGGGTTGGCTACACCTTC; clone size: NA; D gene: TRBD1; V gene: TRBV9; J gene: TRBJ1-2; CDR3 length: 15
CDR3 protein: CASSPNLGSAFF; CDR3 DNA: TGTGCCAGCAGCCCTAACTTAGGATCAGCTTTCTTT; clone size: few; D gene: NA; V gene: TRBV11-2; J gene: TRBJ1-1; CDR3 length: 12
CDR3 protein: CASSLPGTGDNSPLHF; CDR3 DNA: TGTGCCAGCAGCCTCCCCGGGACGGGAGATAATTCACCCCTCCACTTT; clone size: NA; D gene: NA; V gene: TRBV5-6; J gene: TRBJ1-6; CDR3 length: 16
CDR3 protein: CASSFSGQETQYF; CDR3 DNA: TGTGCCAGCAGCTTTAGCGGCCAAGAGACCCAGTACTTC; clone size: many; D gene: NA; V gene: TRBV7-2; J gene: TRBJ2-5; CDR3 length: 13
CDR3 protein: CASSLARSQETQYF; CDR3 DNA: TGTGCCAGCAGCTTAGCCAGGAGCCAAGAGACCCAGTACTTC; clone size: few; D gene: NA; V gene: TRBV11-2; J gene: TRBJ2-5; CDR3 length: 14
CDR3 protein: CASKVSLGQEKLFF; CDR3 DNA: TGTGCCAGCAAGGTGTCCTTGGGGCAAGAAAAACTGTTTTTT; clone size: many; D gene: NA; V gene: TRBV6-1; J gene: TRBJ1-4; CDR3 length: 14
CDR3 protein: CASSLGGGGGGYTF; CDR3 DNA: TGTGCCAGCAGTTTAGGAGGGGGCGGCGGTGGCTACACCTTC; clone size: NA; D gene: TRBD1; V gene: TRBV12-3/TRBV12-4; J gene: TRBJ1-2; CDR3 length: 14
CDR3 protein: CASSQVTGGTDTGELFF; CDR3 DNA: TGTGCCAGCAGCCAAGTGACAGGGGGCACGGACACCGGGGAGCTGTTTTTT; clone size: few; D gene: TRBD1; V gene: TRBV4-2; J gene: TRBJ2-2; CDR3 length: 17
CDR3 protein: CASRGTRGFGQFF; CDR3 DNA: TGTGCCAGTAGGGGGACTAGAGGTTTTGGGCAGTTCTTC; clone size: many; D gene: TRBD2; V gene: TRBV19; J gene: TRBJ2-1; CDR3 length: 13
CDR3 protein: CASSYRESTEAFF; CDR3 DNA: TGTGCCAGCAGCTATAGGGAGAGCACTGAAGCTTTCTTT; clone size: NA; D gene: NA; V gene: TRBV12-3/TRBV12-4; J gene: TRBJ1-1; CDR3 length: 13
CDR3 protein: CASSQEEQKYNEQFF; CDR3 DNA: TGCGCCAGCAGCCAAGAGGAGCAGAAATACAATGAGCAGTTCTTC; clone size: many; D gene: NA; V gene: TRBV4-3; J gene: TRBJ2-1; CDR3 length: 15
CDR3 protein: CDTSDDRPSGRVNSGANVLTF; CDR3 DNA: TGTGACACCAGTGATGACAGGCCTAGCGGGAGGGTTAATTCTGGGGCCAACGTCCTGACTTTC; clone size: NA; D gene: TRBD2; V gene: TRBV24-1; J gene: TRBJ2-6; CDR3 length: 21
CDR3 protein: CASGTPPAGTGFSQPQHF; CDR3 DNA: TGTGCCAGCGGTACTCCTCCCGCCGGGACAGGGTTCAGTCAGCCCCAGCATTTT; clone size: few; D gene: TRBD1; V gene: TRBV12-3/TRBV12-4; J gene: TRBJ1-5; CDR3 length: 18
CDR3 protein: CASSLRLEQADTQYF; CDR3 DNA: TGTGCCAGCAGTTTACGACTAGAGCAGGCAGATACGCAGTATTTT; clone size: NA; D gene: NA; V gene: TRBV6-2/TRBV6-3; J gene: TRBJ2-3; CDR3 length: 15
CDR3 protein: CASSTGPSNEQFF; CDR3 DNA: TGTGCCAGCAGTACCGGGCCGTCCAATGAGCAGTTCTTC; clone size: many; D gene: NA; V gene: TRBV6-1; J gene: TRBJ2-1; CDR3 length: 13
CDR3 protein: CASSYSTSGMKYEQYF; CDR3 DNA: TGTGCCAGCAGTTACTCGACTAGCGGGATGAAGTACGAGCAGTACTTC; clone size: many; D gene: TRBD2; V gene: TRBV6-2/TRBV6-3; J gene: TRBJ2-7; CDR3 length: 16
CDR3 protein: CASIPVYTEAFF; CDR3 DNA: TGTGCCAGCATCCCAGTGTACACTGAAGCTTTCTTT; clone size: NA; D gene: NA; V gene: TRBV6-6; J gene: TRBJ1-1; CDR3 length: 12
CDR3 protein: CASSPRTTSYEQYF; CDR3 DNA: TGTGCCAGCAGCCCGAGAACCACCTCCTACGAGCAGTACTTC; clone size: many; D gene: NA; V gene: TRBV6-1; J gene: TRBJ2-7; CDR3 length: 14
CDR3 protein: CASSISPDNEQFF; CDR3 DNA: TGTGCCAGTAGTATTAGTCCGGACAATGAGCAGTTCTTC; clone size: many; D gene: NA; V gene: TRBV19; J gene: TRBJ2-1; CDR3 length: 13
CDR3 protein: CASSLQGGGTDTQYF; CDR3 DNA: TGTGCCAGCAGCCTGCAGGGGGGGGGCACAGATACGCAGTATTTT; clone size: few; D gene: NA; V gene: TRBV12-3/TRBV12-4; J gene: TRBJ2-3; CDR3 length: 15
CDR3 protein: CASSQSLLAVNEQYF; CDR3 DNA: TGTGCCAGCAGCCAATCCCTGCTAGCCGTCAACGAGCAGTACTTC; clone size: many; D gene: NA; V gene: TRBV3-1; J gene: TRBJ2-7; CDR3 length: 15
CDR3 protein: CASSHRTSGSTYNEQFF; CDR3 DNA: TGTGCCAGCAGCCACCGAACTAGCGGGAGTACCTACAATGAGCAGTTCTTC; clone size: many; D gene: TRBD2; V gene: TRBV6-1; J gene: TRBJ2-1; CDR3 length: 17
CDR3 protein: CASSGQAITDTQYF; CDR3 DNA: TGTGCCAGCAGTGGACAGGCCATCACAGATACGCAGTATTTT; clone size: many; D gene: NA; V gene: TRBV2; J gene: TRBJ2-3; CDR3 length: 14
CDR3 protein: CASSLNGLAGYTDTQYF; CDR3 DNA: TGTGCCAGCAGCTTAAACGGACTAGCGGGATACACAGATACGCAGTATTTT; clone size: NA; D gene: TRBD2; V gene: TRBV9; J gene: TRBJ2-3; CDR3 length: 17
CDR3 protein: CSVGTSVSNEQFF; CDR3 DNA: TGCAGCGTTGGGACTAGCGTGTCCAATGAGCAGTTCTTC; clone size: many; D gene: TRBD2; V gene: TRBV29-1; J gene: TRBJ2-1; CDR3 length: 13
CDR3 protein: CASSLWDRTDTQYF; CDR3 DNA: TGTGCCAGCAGCCTATGGGACCGCACAGATACGCAGTATTTT; clone size: many; D gene: NA; V gene: TRBV7-8; J gene: TRBJ2-3; CDR3 length: 14
CDR3 protein: CASSYSGTRALTYNEQFF; CDR3 DNA: TGTGCCAGCAGCTATAGCGGGACCCGTGCCCTTACCTACAATGAGCAGTTCTTC; clone size: many; D gene: TRBD2; V gene: TRBV7-9; J gene: TRBJ2-1; CDR3 length: 18
CDR3 protein: CSVTGASGLNTEAFF; CDR3 DNA: TGCAGCGTTACAGGGGCTTCGGGATTGAACACTGAAGCTTTCTTT; clone size: NA; D gene: TRBD1; V gene: TRBV29-1; J gene: TRBJ1-1; CDR3 length: 15
CDR3 protein: CASSPASEQFF; CDR3 DNA: TGTGCCAGCAGCCCCGCTAGTGAGCAGTTCTTC; clone size: many; D gene: NA; V gene: TRBV7-9; J gene: TRBJ2-1; CDR3 length: 11
CDR3 protein: CASSRAQTEAFF; CDR3 DNA: TGTGCCAGCAGTAGGGCGCAGACTGAAGCTTTCTTT; clone size: few; D gene: NA; V gene: TRBV6-1; J gene: TRBJ1-1; CDR3 length: 12